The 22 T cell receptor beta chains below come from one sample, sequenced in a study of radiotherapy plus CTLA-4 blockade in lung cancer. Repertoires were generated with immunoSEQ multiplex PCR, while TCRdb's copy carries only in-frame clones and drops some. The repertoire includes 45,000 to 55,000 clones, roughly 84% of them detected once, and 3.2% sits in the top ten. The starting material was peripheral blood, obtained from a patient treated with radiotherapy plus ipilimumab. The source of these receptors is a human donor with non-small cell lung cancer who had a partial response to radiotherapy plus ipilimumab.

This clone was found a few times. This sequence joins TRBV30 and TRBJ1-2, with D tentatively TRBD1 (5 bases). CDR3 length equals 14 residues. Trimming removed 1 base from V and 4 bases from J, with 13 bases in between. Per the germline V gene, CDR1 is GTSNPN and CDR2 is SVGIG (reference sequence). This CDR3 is CAWSGGGWRYGYTF. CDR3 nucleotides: TGTGCCTGGAGTGGGGGGGGATGGCGCTATGGCTACACCTTC.

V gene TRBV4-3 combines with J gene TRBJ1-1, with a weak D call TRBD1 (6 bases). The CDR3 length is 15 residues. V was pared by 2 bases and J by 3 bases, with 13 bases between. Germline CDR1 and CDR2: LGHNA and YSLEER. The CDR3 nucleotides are TGCGCCAGCAGCCAAATAGTCAGGGGAGACACTGAAGCTTTCTTT. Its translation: CASSQIVRGDTEAFF.

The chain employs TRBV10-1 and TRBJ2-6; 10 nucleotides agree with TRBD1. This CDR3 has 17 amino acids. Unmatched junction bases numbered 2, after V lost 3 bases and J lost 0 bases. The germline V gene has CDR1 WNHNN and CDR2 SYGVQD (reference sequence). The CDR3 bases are TGCGCCAGCAGTGACGGGACAGGGGACTCTGGGGCCAACGTCCTGACTTTC. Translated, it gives CASSDGTGDSGANVLTF.

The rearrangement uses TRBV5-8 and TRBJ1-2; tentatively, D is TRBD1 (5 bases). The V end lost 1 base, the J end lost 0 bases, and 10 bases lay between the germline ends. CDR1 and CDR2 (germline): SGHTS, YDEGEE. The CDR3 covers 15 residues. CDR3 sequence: CASSLRGGANYGYTF. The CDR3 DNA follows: TGTGCCAGCAGCTTGCGGGGGGGAGCTAACTATGGCTACACCTTC.

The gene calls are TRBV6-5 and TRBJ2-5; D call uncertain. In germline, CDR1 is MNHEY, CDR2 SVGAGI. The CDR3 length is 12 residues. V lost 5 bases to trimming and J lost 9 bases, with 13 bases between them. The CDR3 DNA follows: TGTGCCAGCAGTCCGACCGGTGAGGCCCAGTACTTC. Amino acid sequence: CASSPTGEAQYF.

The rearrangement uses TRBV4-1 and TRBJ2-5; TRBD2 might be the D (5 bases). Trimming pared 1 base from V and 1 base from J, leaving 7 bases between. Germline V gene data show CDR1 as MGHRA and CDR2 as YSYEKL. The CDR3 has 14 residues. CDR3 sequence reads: CASSQVGGQETQYF. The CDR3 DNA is TGCGCCAGCAGCCAAGTTGGAGGCCAAGAGACCCAGTACTTC.

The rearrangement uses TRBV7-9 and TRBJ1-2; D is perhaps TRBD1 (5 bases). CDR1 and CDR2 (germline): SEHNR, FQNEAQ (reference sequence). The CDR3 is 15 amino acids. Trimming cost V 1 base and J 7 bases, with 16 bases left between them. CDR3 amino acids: CASSLGPIIGGGYTF. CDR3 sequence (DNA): TGTGCCAGCAGCTTAGGACCTATAATCGGGGGTGGCTACACCTTC.

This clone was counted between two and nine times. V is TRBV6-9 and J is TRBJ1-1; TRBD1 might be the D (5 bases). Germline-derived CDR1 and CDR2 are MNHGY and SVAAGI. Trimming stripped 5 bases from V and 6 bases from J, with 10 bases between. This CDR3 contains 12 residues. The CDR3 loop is CASSPQGSEAFF. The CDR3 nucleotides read TGTGCCAGCAGTCCCCAGGGTTCTGAAGCTTTCTTT.

In DNA, the CDR3 is TGTGCCAGCAGTTTGGCACGGACAGGGGACTATGGCTACACCTTC. Translated, it gives CASSLARTGDYGYTF. The rearrangement links TRBV28 to TRBJ1-2; 9 nucleotides line up with TRBD1. The CDR3 is 15 amino acids. J gave up 3 bases and V 3 bases, and 5 bases lay outside the gene matches. The germline V gene encodes CDR1 MDHEN and CDR2 SYDVKM.

The CDR3 region is CASSLAQGTGNQPQHF. For the CDR3, the DNA is TGTGCCAGCAGCTTAGCCCAGGGTACGGGCAATCAGCCCCAGCATTTT. The chain is built from TRBV7-9 and TRBJ1-5, with a possible D match to TRBD1 (5 bases). CDR3 length equals 16 residues. Trimming cost V 0 bases and J 2 bases, with 11 bases left between them. Germline CDR1 reads SEHNR; CDR2 reads FQNEAQ (reference sequence). The full variable domain, in which reference TRBV7-9 and TRBJ1-5 provide the parts outside the CDR3, is DTGVSQNPRHKITKRGQNVTFRCDPISEHNRLYWYRQTLGQGPEFLTYFQNEAQLEKSRLLSDRFSAERPKGSFSTLEIQRTEQGDSAMYLCASSLAQGTGNQPQHFGDGTRLSIL.

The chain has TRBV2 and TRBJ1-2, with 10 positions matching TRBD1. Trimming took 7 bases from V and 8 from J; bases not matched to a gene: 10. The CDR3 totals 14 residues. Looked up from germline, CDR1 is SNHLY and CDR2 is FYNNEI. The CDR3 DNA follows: TGTGCCAGCACCCGGACAGGGGGGTTGACAGGCTACACCTTC. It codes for CASTRTGGLTGYTF.

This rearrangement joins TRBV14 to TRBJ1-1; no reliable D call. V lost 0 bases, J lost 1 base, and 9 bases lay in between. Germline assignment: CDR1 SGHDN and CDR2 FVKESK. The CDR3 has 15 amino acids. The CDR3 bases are TGTGCCAGCAGCCAAGATAGCGGATGGAACACTGAAGCTTTCTTT. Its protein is CASSQDSGWNTEAFF.

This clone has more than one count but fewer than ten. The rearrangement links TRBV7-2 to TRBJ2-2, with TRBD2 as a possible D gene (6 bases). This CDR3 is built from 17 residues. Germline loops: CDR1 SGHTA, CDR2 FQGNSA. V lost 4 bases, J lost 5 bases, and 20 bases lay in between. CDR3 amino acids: CASSSPSGRVKTGELFF. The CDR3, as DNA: TGTGCCAGCAGCTCCCCCAGCGGGCGGGTGAAGACCGGGGAGCTGTTTTTT.

The CDR3 bases are TGTGCCAGCAGCCGGGGACAGGGCAATTCACCCCTCCACTTT. Translated: CASSRGQGNSPLHF. This chain connects TRBV7-2 to TRBJ1-6, with 9 positions matching TRBD1. The germline CDR1 and CDR2 sequences are SGHTA and FQGNSA. The length of the CDR3 is 14 residues. V gave up 5 bases and J gave up 7 bases; unmatched junction bases: 3.

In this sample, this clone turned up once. CDR3 sequence (DNA): TGCGCCAGCAGCTTGGTGGGCCAGGGGGCAAATGAGCAGTTCTTC. Its protein product is CASSLVGQGANEQFF. The chain combines TRBV5-1 with TRBJ2-1; TRBD1 matches 8 bases. This CDR3 is 15 amino acids long. J lost 7 bases, V lost 0 bases, and 6 bases had no gene match. Germline CDR1 is SGHRS and CDR2 is YFSETQ.

CDR3 nucleotides: TGCGCCAGCAGTGAGTCGAGGCAGGGGGTTACCAAAAACATTCAGTACTTC. Amino acid sequence: CASSESRQGVTKNIQYF. The rearrangement joins TRBV10-2 to TRBJ2-4, with 7 bases lining up with TRBD1. V gave up 0 bases and J gave up 2 bases; unmatched junction bases: 7. The germline V gene encodes CDR1 WSHSY and CDR2 SAAADI. This CDR3 has 17 residues.

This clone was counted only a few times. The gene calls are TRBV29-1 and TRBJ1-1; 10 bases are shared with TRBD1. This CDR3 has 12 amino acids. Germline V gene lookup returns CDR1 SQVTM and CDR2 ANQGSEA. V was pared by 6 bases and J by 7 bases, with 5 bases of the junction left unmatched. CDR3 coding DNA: TGCAGCGTGAGGACAGGGGGAAATGAAGCTTTCTTT. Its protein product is CSVRTGGNEAFF.

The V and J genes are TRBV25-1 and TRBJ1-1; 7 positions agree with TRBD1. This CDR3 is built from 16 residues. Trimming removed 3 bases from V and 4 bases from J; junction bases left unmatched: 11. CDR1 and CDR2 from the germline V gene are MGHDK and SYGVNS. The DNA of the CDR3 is TGTGCCAGCAGTGACGCGGCAGGGGGTTGGGGCACTGAAGCTTTCTTT. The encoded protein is CASSDAAGGWGTEAFF.

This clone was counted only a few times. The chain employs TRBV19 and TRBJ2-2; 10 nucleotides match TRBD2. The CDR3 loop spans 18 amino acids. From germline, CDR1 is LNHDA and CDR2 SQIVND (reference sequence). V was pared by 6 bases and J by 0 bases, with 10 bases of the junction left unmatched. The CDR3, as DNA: TGTGCCAGTAGCCGAGAACTAGCGGGGTCCCCGAACACCGGGGAGCTGTTTTTT. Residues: CASSRELAGSPNTGELFF.

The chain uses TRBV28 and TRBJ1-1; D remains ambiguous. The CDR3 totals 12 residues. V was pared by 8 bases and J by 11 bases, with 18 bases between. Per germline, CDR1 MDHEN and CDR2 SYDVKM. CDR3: CASCLGSRGAFF. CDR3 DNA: TGTGCCAGCTGCCTTGGGTCCAGAGGCGCTTTCTTT.

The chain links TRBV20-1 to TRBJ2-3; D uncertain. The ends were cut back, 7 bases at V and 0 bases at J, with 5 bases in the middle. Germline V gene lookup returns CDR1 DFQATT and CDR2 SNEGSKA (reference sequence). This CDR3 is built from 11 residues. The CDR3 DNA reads TGCAGTGTCTCTAGCACAGATACGCAGTATTTT. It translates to CSVSSTDTQYF.

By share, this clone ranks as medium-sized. CDR3 protein: CASSQEGASGGNIQYF. DNA of the CDR3: TGTGCCAGCAGCCAAGAGGGAGCTAGCGGGGGGAACATTCAGTACTTC. The J gene is TRBJ2-4, the V gene TRBV4-2; 11 bases are shared with TRBD2. With V trimmed by 0 bases and J by 7 bases, 5 bases remained unmatched. Per germline, CDR1 LGHNA and CDR2 YNFKEQ. CDR3 length: 16 amino acids.